One and the same sample provided the 13 T cell receptor beta chains below, sequenced in a study of blood T cell repertoires in COVID-19. The data were produced by immunoSEQ multiplex PCR, yet TCRdb's version contains in-frame clones alone and is incomplete. The data contain 85,000 to 100,000 clones, 75% to 85% of them singletons. The sample consisted of peripheral blood. The receptors were sampled from a man older than 75 with COVID-19, enrolled during active disease.

The chain combines TRBV30 with TRBJ2-5; 11 bases map to TRBD2. Germline trimming cut 5 bases from V and 5 bases from J; bases unmatched to any gene: 13. Germline V gives CDR1 GTSNPN, CDR2 SVGIG (reference sequence). This CDR3 has 16 amino acids. Here the CDR3 reads CAWGSGSGRARETQYF. The CDR3 DNA follows: TGTGCCTGGGGTTCGGGTAGCGGGAGGGCCAGGGAGACCCAGTACTTC.

This rearrangement joins TRBV7-8 to TRBJ2-7; perhaps TRBD2 as D (5 bases). The germline CDR1 and CDR2 sequences are SGHVS and FQNEAQ. The CDR3 spans 14 residues. Trimming cost V 2 bases and J 3 bases, with 11 bases left between them. Here the CDR3 DNA reads TGTGCCAGCAGCTTACGCGGGTTAGGCTACGAGCAGTACTTC. The encoded protein is CASSLRGLGYEQYF.

The genes are TRBV7-2 and TRBJ2-3; D might be TRBD1 (6 bases). Germline V gene lookup returns CDR1 SGHTA and CDR2 FQGNSA. CDR3 length equals 15 residues. The V and J ends lost 1 base and 1 base respectively, with 9 bases between them. The CDR3 DNA follows: TGTGCCAGCAGCTTAGTGGGGGCGCGCACAGATACGCAGTATTTT. It translates to CASSLVGARTDTQYF.

The gene calls are TRBV6-2 or TRBV6-3 and TRBJ1-3; D unclear. Germline CDR1 is MNHEY and CDR2 is SVGEGT. Between the trimmed V and J ends, which lost 8 bases and 0 bases, there was a span of 11 bases. This CDR3 contains 14 residues. The CDR3 spells CASCRSSSGNTIYF. The CDR3, as DNA: TGTGCCAGCTGCCGATCTAGCTCTGGAAACACCATATATTTT.

The chain is built from TRBV7-2 and TRBJ1-2; 7 bases align to TRBD1. The CDR3 covers 15 residues. The V gene end was trimmed by 3 bases and the J gene end by 5 bases; junction bases not matched to a gene: 9. Germline V gives CDR1 SGHTA, CDR2 FQGNSA. As DNA, the CDR3 is TGTGCCAGCAGCTTCCGGGACAGAAGTTTTTATGGCTACACCTTC. Translating gives CASSFRDRSFYGYTF.

The chain employs TRBV19 and TRBJ1-1, with 9 bases fitting TRBD1. The V and J ends lost 10 bases and 1 base, in that order; junction bases with no gene match: 13. The CDR3 sequence is 16 residues long. Germline V gene sequence: CDR1 LNHDA, CDR2 SQIVND (reference sequence). The DNA of the CDR3 is TGTGCCACCCGACGACAGGGGGGTCGGGGGAACACTGAAGCTTTCTTT. Encoded protein: CATRRQGGRGNTEAFF.

The rearrangement uses TRBV5-1 and TRBJ2-7, with 8 bases aligning to TRBD2. Per germline, CDR1 SGHRS and CDR2 YFSETQ. V was pared by 3 bases and J by 7 bases, with 15 bases of the junction left unmatched. The CDR3 is 16 residues long. CDR3 loop: CASSSPAGGRTGEQYF. The CDR3 nucleotides read TGCGCCAGCAGCTCCCCTGCGGGGGGTAGGACTGGGGAGCAGTACTTC.

The chain has TRBV14 and TRBJ2-7; D may be TRBD1 (6 bases). CDR1 and CDR2 (germline): SGHDN, FVKESK. Trimming took off 3 bases at V and 3 bases at J, with 12 bases between the two ends. The CDR3 length is 14 residues. CDR3 sequence: CASSQILDSYEQYF. The DNA of the CDR3 is TGTGCCAGCAGCCAGATTTTGGACAGCTACGAGCAGTACTTC.

The rearrangement links TRBV7-2 to TRBJ2-4, with D possibly matching TRBD2 (6 bases). CDR1 SGHTA and CDR2 FQGNSA come from the germline V gene. V dropped 5 bases and J dropped 3 bases, with 11 bases sitting between them. The CDR3 covers 14 residues. CDR3 DNA: TGTGCCAGCAGCCTCCTGGGACTCAAAAACATTCAGTACTTC. The encoded protein is CASSLLGLKNIQYF.

This clone was counted only a few times. The chain is built from TRBV4-2 and TRBJ2-6; TRBD1 is a possible D gene (5 bases). V lost 4 bases and J 4 bases, leaving 11 bases between the germline ends. CDR3 length equals 15 residues. Germline V lookup: CDR1 LGHNA, CDR2 YNFKEQ. The CDR3, as DNA: TGTGCCAGCAGCCTGGACACCAGGGGGGCCAACGTCCTGACTTTC. This translates into CASSLDTRGANVLTF.

V gene TRBV2 combines with J gene TRBJ1-5, with a possible D match to TRBD1 (6 bases). The V gene lost 5 bases and the J gene lost 4 bases, with 9 bases spanning the gap. CDR1 and CDR2 from the germline V gene are SNHLY and FYNNEI. The CDR3 runs 13 residues. As DNA, the CDR3 is TGTGCCAGCAGTCAGGGGCCGAATCAGCCCCAGCATTTT. This gives the protein CASSQGPNQPQHF.

The chain has TRBV3-1 (or the pseudogene TRBV3-2) and TRBJ1-5, with D maybe TRBD1 (5 bases). Germline V lookup: CDR1 LGHDT, CDR2 YNNKEL (reference sequence). The ends were cut back, 3 bases at V and 1 base at J, with 16 bases in the middle. The CDR3 loop spans 17 amino acids. The CDR3, as DNA: TGTGCCAGCAGCCAGGCCACCGGGGGACGCAGCAATCAGCCCCAGCATTTT. This sequence encodes CASSQATGGRSNQPQHF.

The sample holds a few counts of this clone. This rearrangement joins TRBV4-2 to TRBJ1-6; the D gene is possibly TRBD1 (6 bases). The germline V gene encodes CDR1 LGHNA and CDR2 YNFKEQ. The CDR3 sequence is 15 residues long. The germline V and J ends were trimmed by 2 bases and 13 bases, with 18 bases remaining between them. The CDR3 spells CASSQSSGALTPLHF. DNA of the CDR3: TGTGCCAGCAGCCAATCCTCAGGGGCGCTTACTCCCCTCCACTTT.